This record concerns one T cell receptor (beta chain) sequence. Germline V gives CDR1 SGDLS, CDR2 YYNGEE. The CDR3 has 14 amino acids. Trimming removed 3 bases at V and 4 bases at J, with 13 bases between. The record originates from a study of tumor-infiltrating lymphocytes in localized non-small cell lung cancer. Profiled with immunoSEQ multiplex PCR; TCRdb holds only in-frame clones, not every one. The sample shows about 23,000 clones, roughly 66% of them seen only once. This receptor was identified in a human donor with non-small cell lung cancer. The chain uses TRBV9 and TRBJ1-1; a possible D gene is TRBD1 (6 bases). Sequenced: lung tumor tissue. The CDR3 DNA sequence: TGTGCCAGCAGCGAGGTTAGGGGGGGCACTGAAGCTTTCTTT. Translation gives CASSEVRGGTEAFF.